The 8 T cell receptor beta chains below all came from one sample that was sequenced in a study of human T cells and chemical hapten exposure. TCRdb re-called the RACE reads through MiXCR, storing one row per CDR3 protein. The sample carries fewer than 85,000 distinct CDR3 sequences, 7% to 9.5% recorded once. Time point in this sample: healthy volunteer bleed at 6 weeks. It was from unfractionated whole blood that total RNA was extracted. The sequencing sample was made of whole blood. These receptors came from a female donor in good health. Some clones in this sample may be carry-over from other donors' samples.

This clonotype was detected ten times or more. The CDR3 spells CASSVDGRRNQPQHF. The CDR3 DNA is TGTGCCAGCAGCGTAGACGGTCGTCGCAATCAGCCCCAGCATTTT. This rearrangement joins TRBV9 to TRBJ1-5, with unresolved D. This CDR3 spans 15 amino acids. The V end lost 0 bases, the J end lost 2 bases, and 9 bases lay between the germline ends. The germline V gene has CDR1 SGDLS and CDR2 YYNGEE. The full variable domain, rest sourced from reference TRBV9 and TRBJ1-5, is DSGVTQTPKHLITATGQRVTLRCSPRSGDLSVYWYQQSLDQGLQFLIQYYNGEERAKGNILERFSAQQFPDLHSELNLSSLELGDSALYFCASSVDGRRNQPQHFGDGTRLSIL.

This clonotype occurred many times. A junction end diverges from the germline sequence, so it may reflect a read error. The chain combines TRBV19 with TRBJ1-4; 9 bases are a match to TRBD1. This CDR3 is 13 amino acids long. Germline assignment: CDR1 LNHDA and CDR2 SQIVND (reference sequence). The DNA for the CDR3 is TGTGCCAGTTTCGAGACAGGGGGTTCCCGCATCAACTTT. It codes for CASFETGGSRINF.

This clonotype has ten or more counts. The CDR3 bases are TGTGCCAGCAGTCTAACCCCACCGGACAGCACCGGGGAGCTGTTTTTT. Its translation is CASSLTPPDSTGELFF. This chain uses TRBV12-3 or TRBV12-4 with TRBJ2-2; a weak D match, TRBD1 (6 bases). Trimming left V 5 bases short and J 4 bases short, with 17 bases between. The CDR3 loop spans 16 amino acids.

The rearrangement joins TRBV2 to TRBJ1-1; the D gene is possibly TRBD1 (6 bases). Germline-derived CDR1 and CDR2 are SNHLY and FYNNEI. This CDR3 comprises 13 residues. Between the trimmed V and J ends, which lost 11 bases and 0 bases, there was a span of 13 bases. The CDR3 region has the DNA TGTGCCGATGAGACAGGATTGAACACTGAAGCTTTCTTT. Residues: CADETGLNTEAFF.

In its sample, this clonotype was seen many times. The J gene is TRBJ2-1, the V gene TRBV5-6; no definite D call. This CDR3 has 12 amino acids. The V and J ends lost 1 base and 8 bases respectively, with 7 bases between them. Germline CDR1 reads SGHDT; CDR2 reads YYEEEE. CDR3 DNA: TGTGCCAGCAGCTTGCCCTCGTATGAGCAGTTCTTC. This encodes CASSLPSYEQFF.

This clonotype was picked up many times. The chain has TRBV18 and TRBJ1-6; perhaps TRBD1 as D (5 bases). Between the trimmed V and J ends, which lost 3 bases and 13 bases, there was a span of 19 bases. From germline, CDR1 is KGHSH and CDR2 LQKENI. The CDR3 is 15 amino acids. The CDR3 DNA reads TGTGCCAGCTCACCTCAATCGGGACCGCATGAGCCCCTCCACTTT. Protein product: CASSPQSGPHEPLHF.

This clonotype was counted at least ten times. This sequence joins TRBV13 and TRBJ2-3, with D unresolved. This CDR3 has 15 residues. CDR1 is PRHDT, CDR2 FYEKMQ, per germline (reference sequence). V was shortened by 2 bases and J by 8 bases, with 17 bases between the two germline ends. The CDR3 is CASSLRKSRSATQYF. The CDR3 DNA is TGTGCCAGCAGCTTACGGAAGAGTAGATCAGCTACGCAGTATTTT.

This clonotype was observed a few times. The CDR3 DNA is TGTGCCAGCAGTTACCCCAAAAACATTCAGTACTTC. Protein sequence: CASSYPKNIQYF. The chain combines TRBV6-2 or TRBV6-3 with TRBJ2-4; D is ambiguous. The CDR3 runs to 12 residues. V was cut by 2 bases and J by 2 bases, with 1 base left in between. In germline, CDR1 is MNHEY, CDR2 SVGEGT.